This T cell receptor (beta chain) emerged from a study of control samples from healthy donors and cancer patients. The repertoire was sequenced with immunoSEQ multiplex PCR; TCRdb's copy has only in-frame clones and lacks some. The repertoire holds around 110,000 clones, with approximately 90% as singletons. Germline V gene lookup returns CDR1 MNHEY and CDR2 SVGAGI. The CDR3 sequence is 12 residues long. Trimming removed 6 bases from V and 3 bases from J, with 9 bases in between. This TCR was sampled from an older woman in good health. J is TRBJ2-7 and V is TRBV6-5; the D is unclear. The sequenced material came from blood. CDR3 coding DNA: TGTGCCAGCAGAATAGACCTCTACGAGCAGTACTTC. Translated: CASRIDLYEQYF.